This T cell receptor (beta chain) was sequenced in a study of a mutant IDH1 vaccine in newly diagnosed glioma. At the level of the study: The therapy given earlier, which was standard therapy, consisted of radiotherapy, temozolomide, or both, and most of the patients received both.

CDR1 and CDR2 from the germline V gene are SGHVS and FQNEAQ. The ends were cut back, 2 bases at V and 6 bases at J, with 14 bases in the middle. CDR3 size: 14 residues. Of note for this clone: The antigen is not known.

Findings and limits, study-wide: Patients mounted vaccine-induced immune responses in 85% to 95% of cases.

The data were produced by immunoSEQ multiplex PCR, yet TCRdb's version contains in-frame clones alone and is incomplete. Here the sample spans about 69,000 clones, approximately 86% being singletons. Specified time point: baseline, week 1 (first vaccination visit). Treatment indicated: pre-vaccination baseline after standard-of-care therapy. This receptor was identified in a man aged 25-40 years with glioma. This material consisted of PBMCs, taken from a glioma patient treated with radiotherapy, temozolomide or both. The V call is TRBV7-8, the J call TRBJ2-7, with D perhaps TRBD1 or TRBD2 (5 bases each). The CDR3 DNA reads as TGTGCCAGCAGCTTAACCGTTGGGGCGGGCGAGCAGTACTTC. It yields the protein CASSLTVGAGEQYF.